The 28 T cell receptor beta chains in this list originate from one sample, sequenced in a study of blood T cell repertoires in COVID-19. This table comes from immunoSEQ multiplex PCR, and its TCRdb copy is limited to in-frame clones, with some not included. Of 100,000 to 150,000 clones listed, approximately 81% are singletons. Sequenced: peripheral blood. These receptors were collected from a man aged 55 to 70 with acute or convalescent COVID-19.

The chain has TRBV19 and TRBJ2-6, with TRBD1 matching over 11 bases. Trimming at V came to 10 bases and at J to 2 bases, leaving 7 bases not matched to a gene. Germline assignment: CDR1 LNHDA and CDR2 SQIVND (reference sequence). The CDR3 is made up of 16 amino acids. As DNA, the CDR3 is TGTGCCACCCGCGGACAGGGGGCGGCTGGGGCCAACGTCCTGACTTTC. The encoded protein is CATRGQGAAGANVLTF. Together with reference TRBV19 and TRBJ2-6, the CDR3 gives the full variable domain: DGGITQSPKYLFRKEGQNVTLSCEQNLNHDAMYWYRQDPGQGLRLIYYSQIVNDFQKGDIAEGYSVSREKKESFPLTVTSAQKNPTAFYLCATRGQGAAGANVLTFGAGSRLTVL.

The chain is built from TRBV5-4 and TRBJ2-5; D may be TRBD1 (6 bases). Looked up from germline, CDR1 is SGHNT and CDR2 is YYREEE (reference sequence). Trimming pared 2 bases from V and 5 bases from J, leaving 10 bases between. The CDR3 sequence is 13 residues long. CDR3 DNA sequence: TGTGCCAGCAGCTTTCAGAGGGGGGAGACCCAGTACTTC. Its protein is CASSFQRGETQYF.

The chain uses TRBV9 and TRBJ2-3; 7 positions match TRBD2. Looked up from germline, CDR1 is SGDLS and CDR2 is YYNGEE. The CDR3 extends over 15 amino acids. V shed 3 bases and J 6 bases; nucleotides not matched to a gene: 10. The CDR3 sequence: CASSERDPRIDTQYF. CDR3 coding DNA: TGTGCCAGCAGCGAGCGGGACCCACGAATCGATACGCAGTATTTT.

This sequence joins TRBV6-5 and TRBJ1-2, with TRBD1 identical over 8 bases. The CDR3 is 15 amino acids. In germline, CDR1 is MNHEY, CDR2 SVGAGI. The V gene end was trimmed by 7 bases and the J gene end by 4 bases; junction bases not matched to a gene: 11. CDR3 in DNA: TGTGCCAGCACCAGGGGGCCGACAGGGACCTATGGCTACACCTTC. Translated, it gives CASTRGPTGTYGYTF.

The chain couples TRBV5-6 to TRBJ2-7; 9 nucleotides match TRBD2. The V gene end was trimmed by 0 bases and the J gene end by 5 bases; junction bases not matched to a gene: 6. The CDR3 sequence is 15 residues long. Per the germline V gene, CDR1 is SGHDT and CDR2 is YYEEEE. The CDR3 region is CASSLAGTSIHEQYF. As DNA, the CDR3 is TGTGCCAGCAGCTTGGCCGGGACTAGCATCCACGAGCAGTACTTC.

The chain uses TRBV7-3 and TRBJ2-2; D perhaps matches TRBD2 (6 bases). The germline V and J ends were trimmed by 1 base and 5 bases, with 11 bases remaining between them. The V gene's germline CDR1 is SGHTA and CDR2 FQGTGA. CDR3 length: 15 residues. Here the CDR3 reads CASSLSGISTGELFF. The CDR3 region has the DNA TGTGCCAGCAGCTTAAGCGGGATATCGACCGGGGAGCTGTTTTTT.

V gene TRBV7-9 combines with J gene TRBJ1-1, with D uncertain. Germline CDR1 reads SEHNR; CDR2 reads FQNEAQ (reference sequence). Trimming pared 1 base from V and 3 bases from J, leaving 3 bases between. This CDR3 is 12 amino acids long. The CDR3 DNA is TGTGCCAGCAGCTTAGTAGACACTGAAGCTTTCTTT. The encoded protein is CASSLVDTEAFF.

This clone showed up just once. The chain uses TRBV14 and TRBJ2-1; 14 bases map to TRBD2. Germline-derived CDR1 and CDR2 are SGHDN and FVKESK. V was clipped by 4 bases and J by 12 bases; unmatched bases: 5. This CDR3 comprises 14 residues. CDR3 DNA: TGTGCCAGCAGCCCGGGACTAGCGGGGGCTGGGCAGTTCTTC. Translation: CASSPGLAGAGQFF.

The CDR3, as DNA: TGTGCCAGCAGCTTAGATTCCGGACAGGGCTACGAGCAGTACTTC. Protein: CASSLDSGQGYEQYF. The genes are TRBV11-2 and TRBJ2-7, with 8 bases lining up with TRBD1. This CDR3 is built from 15 residues. CDR1 and CDR2 from the germline V gene are SGHAT and FQNNGV. Trimming removed 0 bases from V and 3 bases from J; junction bases left unmatched: 4.

This chain uses TRBV27 with TRBJ1-5; weak D call: TRBD1 (6 bases). Germline V gene sequence: CDR1 MNHEY, CDR2 SMNVEV (reference sequence). Between the trimmed V and J ends, which lost 2 bases and 4 bases, there was a span of 18 bases. This CDR3 comprises 17 residues. The DNA for the CDR3 is TGTGCCAGCAGTTTAAGGGGGGGGGACGGACGAAATCAGCCCCAGCATTTT. Its protein product is CASSLRGGDGRNQPQHF.

On this clone itself: The junction differs from germline at one of its ends, possibly a read error. This chain joins TRBV10-3 and TRBJ2-7; TRBD1 matches at 8 bases. Per the germline V gene, CDR1 is ENHRY and CDR2 is SYGVKD. The CDR3 has 13 residues. The CDR3 DNA reads TGTGCCATCAGTGAGCCACGGGACAGGACCCCCGACTTC. It encodes CAISEPRDRTPDF.

J is TRBJ1-1 and V is TRBV5-6; 7 bases are a match to TRBD1. Germline values: CDR1 SGHDT, CDR2 YYEEEE. Trimming removed 4 bases from V and 0 bases from J; junction bases left unmatched: 3. CDR3 length: 14 amino acids. The CDR3 DNA reads as TGTGCCAGCAGCCCACAGGGGATGAACACTGAAGCTTTCTTT. Residues: CASSPQGMNTEAFF.

This clone has only one observation. This chain links TRBV25-1 with TRBJ1-6; D is perhaps TRBD1 (5 bases). The CDR3 sequence is 16 residues long. The V end was cut by 5 bases, the J end by 5 bases, with 16 bases between. Germline V gives CDR1 MGHDK, CDR2 SYGVNS. CDR3 sequence (DNA): TGTGCCAGCAGTACCTTAGACAGTCTTAATAATTCACCCCTCCACTTT. Translation gives CASSTLDSLNNSPLHF.

The chain recombines TRBV7-8 with TRBJ1-1; a possible D gene is TRBD1 (5 bases). Trimming removed 2 bases from V and 3 bases from J, with 13 bases in between. Germline loops: CDR1 SGHVS, CDR2 FQNEAQ. This CDR3 has 15 amino acids. CDR3 DNA sequence: TGTGCCAGCAGCTTAAGAGAAGGGGCGTACACTGAAGCTTTCTTT. Amino acid sequence: CASSLREGAYTEAFF.

The V gene is TRBV28, the J gene TRBJ2-1; 12 nucleotides match TRBD2. The CDR3 length is 14 residues. Germline V gene lookup returns CDR1 MDHEN and CDR2 SYDVKM. V shed 8 bases and J 5 bases; nucleotides not matched to a gene: 4. CDR3 protein: CASLAGGADNEQFF. CDR3 DNA: TGTGCCAGCCTAGCGGGGGGGGCCGACAATGAGCAGTTCTTC.

This rearrangement joins TRBV6-6 to TRBJ1-5, with TRBD1 identical over 7 bases. The V and J ends lost 6 bases and 1 base, in that order; junction bases with no gene match: 6. CDR1 is MNHNY and CDR2 is SVGAGI in the germline V gene (reference sequence). This CDR3 comprises 15 residues. Here the CDR3 DNA reads TGTGCCAGCAGACTAGGACAGGTCAGCAATCAGCCCCAGCATTTT. Its protein is CASRLGQVSNQPQHF.

The chain couples TRBV29-1 to TRBJ2-3, with 11 bases identical to TRBD2. This CDR3 spans 14 amino acids. V shed 5 bases, J shed 2 bases, and the junction held 3 bases outside the gene matches. Germline lookup yields CDR1 SQVTM and CDR2 ANQGSEA. CDR3 amino acids: CSVSTSGVTDTQYF. The CDR3 bases are TGCAGCGTTTCGACTAGCGGGGTCACAGATACGCAGTATTTT.

The chain has TRBV11-2 and TRBJ2-2; the D gene is possibly TRBD1 (6 bases). Trimming removed 3 bases at V and 6 bases at J, with 14 bases between. There are 15 residues in the CDR3. Germline V CDR1 and CDR2: SGHAT, FQNNGV. CDR3 region: CASSFHRDNSGELFF. For the CDR3, the DNA is TGTGCCAGCAGCTTCCACAGGGATAACTCCGGGGAGCTGTTTTTT.

This clone was detected only once. The chain couples TRBV5-1 to TRBJ2-3; D unresolved. The CDR3 totals 13 residues. V dropped 0 bases and J dropped 2 bases, with 4 bases sitting between them. Per the germline V gene, CDR1 is SGHRS and CDR2 is YFSETQ. CDR3 sequence: CASSLGITDTQYF. CDR3 sequence (DNA): TGCGCCAGCAGCTTGGGTATCACAGATACGCAGTATTTT.

This clone was counted between two and nine times. The chain recombines TRBV6-1 with TRBJ1-6; D perhaps matches TRBD1 (5 bases). Trimming pared 3 bases from V and 4 bases from J, leaving 10 bases between. The CDR3 is made up of 15 amino acids. Germline CDR1 and CDR2: MNHNS and SASEGT. The DNA for the CDR3 is TGTGCCAGCAGTGAGGGGTCAGGGTATAATTCACCCCTCCACTTT. It specifies CASSEGSGYNSPLHF.

The chain is built from TRBV10-2 and TRBJ1-1; D remains ambiguous. V lost 2 bases and J lost 11, with 9 bases in between. The germline gives CDR1 WSHSY, CDR2 SAAADI. This CDR3 comprises 11 residues. The CDR3 here is CASSERARAFF. The CDR3 DNA reads as TGCGCCAGCAGTGAGCGTGCCCGGGCTTTCTTT.

The rearrangement joins TRBV19 to TRBJ1-2, with 7 positions matching TRBD1. CDR1 LNHDA and CDR2 SQIVND come from the germline V gene (reference sequence). The CDR3 consists of 13 residues. The ends lost 5 bases at V and 5 bases at J; junction bases unmatched: 5. This CDR3 is CASSAPTGYGYTF. DNA for the CDR3: TGTGCCAGTAGTGCGCCGACAGGGTATGGCTACACCTTC.

The chain couples TRBV12-5 to TRBJ1-1; 7 nucleotides line up with TRBD1. The V and J ends lost 2 bases and 5 bases, in that order; junction bases with no gene match: 8. Germline V lookup: CDR1 LGHNT, CDR2 FRNRAP. The CDR3 has 15 amino acids. The CDR3 is CASGLSATGRTEAFF. CDR3 nucleotide sequence: TGTGCTAGTGGTTTGTCTGCGACAGGGAGGACTGAAGCTTTCTTT.

The chain has TRBV10-1 and TRBJ2-3; 10 nucleotides align to TRBD2. The CDR3 is 16 amino acids. Per the germline V gene, CDR1 is WNHNN and CDR2 is SYGVQD (reference sequence). V lost 4 bases, J lost 4 bases, and 8 bases stayed unmatched. The CDR3 nucleotides are TGCGCCAGCAGTGGAGAAGCGGGAGGGCCTTCAGATACGCAGTATTTT. Translating gives CASSGEAGGPSDTQYF.

CDR3 in DNA: TGTGCCAGAAGCTTGAAAGCGGGAGTGGGAGAGCAGTACTTC. Translated: CARSLKAGVGEQYF. The chain carries TRBV5-3 and TRBJ2-7; 8 bases are a match to TRBD2. TRBV5-3 is known as an ORF, though its function is uncertain. Trimming at V came to 1 base and at J to 7 bases, leaving 7 bases not matched to a gene. CDR3 length equals 14 residues.

V and J are TRBV18 and TRBJ2-2; D unresolved. The V gene lost 2 bases and the J gene lost 0 bases, with 10 bases spanning the gap. The germline gives CDR1 KGHSH, CDR2 LQKENI. The CDR3 totals 16 residues. CDR3: CASSPASAANTGELFF. The CDR3 DNA reads as TGTGCCAGCTCACCAGCCAGCGCTGCGAACACCGGGGAGCTGTTTTTT.

The V and J genes are TRBV29-1 and TRBJ2-5; D ambiguous. Trimming left V 4 bases short and J 0 bases short, with 12 bases between. Germline values: CDR1 SQVTM, CDR2 ANQGSEA. The CDR3 loop spans 14 amino acids. The CDR3 DNA is TGCAGCGTTGTCCCCTTGAGGAACCAAGAGACCCAGTACTTC. Translation: CSVVPLRNQETQYF.

The V gene is TRBV28, the J gene TRBJ2-7; 8 bases map to TRBD2. Losses at the gene ends were 8 bases for V and 5 bases for J; bases not matched to a gene: 8. Germline values: CDR1 MDHEN, CDR2 SYDVKM. The CDR3 consists of 13 residues. In nucleotides, the CDR3 is TGTGCCAGCCGACCGGGGGGGCGGGACGAGCAGTACTTC. This encodes CASRPGGRDEQYF.